What follows are 15 T cell receptor beta chains derived from one specimen sequenced in a study of cytomegalovirus exposure and HLA in healthy donors. PCR primers comprised 60 Vbeta and 13 Jbeta primers. Clones were sequenced by immunoSEQ multiplex PCR, and TCRdb holds only the in-frame ones, with some missing. The sample has nearly 110,000 clones; roughly 82% are singletons. The sequencing sample was made of PBMCs. These receptors originate from a woman between 50 and 59 years old in good health and CMV-seropositive.

This chain connects TRBV28 to TRBJ2-7; no definite D call. The CDR3 spans 15 residues. Germline CDR1 MDHEN, CDR2 SYDVKM. The V and J ends lost 5 bases and 0 bases respectively, with 14 bases between them. In DNA, the CDR3 is TGTGCCAGCAGTCCCGACATTGCATACTCCTACGAGCAGTACTTC. Translated, it gives CASSPDIAYSYEQYF.

The rearrangement joins TRBV11-2 to TRBJ1-2; TRBD1 matches at 7 bases. The CDR3 is 12 amino acids. The germline gives CDR1 SGHAT, CDR2 FQNNGV. The ends lost 4 bases at V and 4 bases at J; junction bases unmatched: 0. The CDR3: CASSWDSYGYTF. As DNA, the CDR3 is TGTGCCAGCAGCTGGGACAGCTATGGCTACACCTTC.

The V gene is TRBV10-3, the J gene TRBJ1-6, with 8 bases identical to TRBD1. The V segment lost 3 bases and the J segment 7 bases; nucleotides outside the gene matches: 5. This CDR3 has 15 amino acids. The germline V gene has CDR1 ENHRY and CDR2 SYGVKD. The CDR3 loop reads CAISDEGTGNSPLHF. The CDR3 coding sequence is TGTGCCATCAGTGATGAAGGGACAGGAAATTCACCCCTCCACTTT.

V and J are TRBV2 and TRBJ2-7, with D maybe TRBD1 (6 bases). V dropped 8 bases and J dropped 7 bases, with 21 bases sitting between them. Per the germline V gene, CDR1 is SNHLY and CDR2 is FYNNEI. This CDR3 comprises 14 residues. The CDR3 is CASLSRAGVGEQYF. The CDR3 DNA reads TGTGCCAGCCTTTCCAGGGCAGGGGTCGGGGAGCAGTACTTC.

The CDR3 sequence: CASSSSGANYEQYF. The CDR3 coding sequence is TGCGCCAGCAGCTCTAGCGGGGCTAACTACGAGCAGTACTTC. This chain uses TRBV5-1 with TRBJ2-7; 9 bases match TRBD2. The length of the CDR3 is 14 residues. The germline V gene encodes CDR1 SGHRS and CDR2 YFSETQ. The J segment lost 3 bases and the V segment lost 3 bases, leaving 4 bases of the junction unmatched.

Note on this clone: Other DNA sequences in the sample encode the same CDR3. The V call is TRBV18, the J call TRBJ1-4, with 8 nucleotides matching TRBD1. Germline V gene data show CDR1 as KGHSH and CDR2 as LQKENI. Unmatched junction bases numbered 3, after V lost 4 bases and J lost 8 bases. CDR3 size: 13 residues. The CDR3 here is CASSQGQGEKLFF. DNA for the CDR3: TGTGCCAGCTCACAAGGACAGGGCGAAAAACTGTTTTTT.

This clone occurred once. The rearrangement links TRBV6-5 to TRBJ1-3, with a weak D call TRBD1 (5 bases). V shed 2 bases and J shed 0 bases, with 8 bases lying between them. The CDR3 is made up of 15 amino acids. The germline V gene has CDR1 MNHEY and CDR2 SVGAGI. CDR3 protein: CASSYTTGSGNTIYF. CDR3 nucleotides: TGTGCCAGCAGTTACACTACAGGCTCTGGAAACACCATATATTTT.

Comments on this clone: The same CDR3 is also encoded by other DNA sequences in this sample. CDR3 region: CASSVGLGRSYNSPLHF. The CDR3, as DNA: TGTGCCAGCAGCGTAGGTTTGGGGAGATCCTATAATTCACCCCTCCACTTT. The genes are TRBV9 and TRBJ1-6; D gene unclear. In germline, CDR1 is SGDLS, CDR2 YYNGEE. Between the trimmed V and J ends, which lost 0 bases and 1 base, there was a span of 11 bases. CDR3 length: 17 residues.

The chain employs TRBV10-3 and TRBJ1-5; TRBD1 matches 11 bases. The trim removed 10 bases at V and 4 bases at J, leaving 21 bases unmatched. CDR3 length: 19 residues. In germline, CDR1 is ENHRY, CDR2 SYGVKD. CDR3 nucleotide sequence: TGTGCCACCGCACAATTACCGGGACAGGGGGACGGGACGAATCAGCCCCAGCATTTT. Its translation is CATAQLPGQGDGTNQPQHF.

The V gene is TRBV19, the J gene TRBJ1-1, with 10 positions matching TRBD1. There are 15 residues in the CDR3. Germline V gives CDR1 LNHDA, CDR2 SQIVND (reference sequence). With V trimmed by 6 bases and J by 0 bases, 4 bases remained unmatched. This chain's CDR3 is CASSRQGALNTEAFF. CDR3 bases: TGTGCCAGTAGCCGACAGGGGGCTTTGAACACTGAAGCTTTCTTT.

This chain uses TRBV5-1 with TRBJ1-6, with D uncertain. The length of the CDR3 is 15 residues. Germline V lookup: CDR1 SGHRS, CDR2 YFSETQ. V gave up 5 bases and J gave up 5 bases, with 14 bases separating them. The DNA of the CDR3 is TGCGCCAGCAGGGCTGAGGCGCTAAATAATTCACCCCTCCACTTT. It codes for CASRAEALNNSPLHF.

The rearrangement uses TRBV30 and TRBJ1-6; 9 nucleotides align to TRBD1. Germline trimming cut 0 bases from V and 6 bases from J; bases unmatched to any gene: 9. CDR1 is GTSNPN and CDR2 is SVGIG in the germline V gene (reference sequence). This CDR3 comprises 17 residues. Here the CDR3 reads CAWSVGTGTSVNSPLHF. CDR3 bases: TGTGCCTGGAGTGTAGGGACAGGGACTTCGGTTAATTCACCCCTCCACTTT.

For the CDR3, the DNA is TGCGCCAGCAGCCCGGTCTTTACTCCTTCGAGCTCCTACGAGCAGTACTTC. Protein sequence: CASSPVFTPSSSYEQYF. V is TRBV5-1 and J is TRBJ2-7; D call uncertain. V was pared by 4 bases and J by 0 bases, with 20 bases between. This CDR3 is 17 amino acids long. Germline V lookup: CDR1 SGHRS, CDR2 YFSETQ.

This clone was observed a single time. The chain couples TRBV7-5 to TRBJ1-2; TRBD1, the D gene given by the table, was not confirmed from the DNA. TRBV7-5 represents a pseudogene. The CDR3 is 14 residues long. The CDR3: CARSSDRDNYGYTF. CDR3 nucleotides: TGTGCCAGAAGCTCCGACAGGGATAACTATGGCTACACCTTC.

The genes are TRBV19 and TRBJ1-2; D gene uncertain. V lost 3 bases to trimming and J lost 0 bases, with 11 bases between them. CDR3 size: 15 residues. Germline-derived CDR1 and CDR2 are LNHDA and SQIVND (reference sequence). CDR3 nucleotides: TGTGCCAGTAGTATTCGAACAGTCACTAACTATGGCTACACCTTC. It specifies CASSIRTVTNYGYTF.